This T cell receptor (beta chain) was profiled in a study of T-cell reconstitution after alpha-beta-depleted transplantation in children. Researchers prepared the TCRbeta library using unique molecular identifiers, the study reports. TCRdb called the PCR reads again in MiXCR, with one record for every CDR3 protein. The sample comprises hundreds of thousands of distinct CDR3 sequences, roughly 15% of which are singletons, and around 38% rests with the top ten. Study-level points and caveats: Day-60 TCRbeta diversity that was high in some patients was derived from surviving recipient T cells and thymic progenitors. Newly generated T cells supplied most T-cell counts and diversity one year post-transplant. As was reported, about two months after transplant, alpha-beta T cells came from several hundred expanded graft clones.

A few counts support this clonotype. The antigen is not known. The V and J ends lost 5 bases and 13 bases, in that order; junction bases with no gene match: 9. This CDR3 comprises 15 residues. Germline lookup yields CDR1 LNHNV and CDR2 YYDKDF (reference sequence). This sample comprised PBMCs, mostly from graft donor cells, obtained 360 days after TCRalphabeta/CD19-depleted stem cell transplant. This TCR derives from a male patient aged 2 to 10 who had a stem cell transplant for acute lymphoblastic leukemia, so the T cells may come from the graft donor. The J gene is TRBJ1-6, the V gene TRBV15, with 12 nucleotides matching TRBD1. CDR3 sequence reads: CATSGDRGQTSPLHF. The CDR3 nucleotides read TGTGCCACCAGCGGGGACAGGGGGCAAACGTCGCCCCTCCACTTT. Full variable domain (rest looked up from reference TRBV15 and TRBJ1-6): DAMVIQNPRYQVTQFGKPVTLSCSQTLNHNVMYWYQQKSSQAPKLLFHYYDKDFNNEADTPDNFQSRRPNTSFCFLDIRSPGLGDTAMYLCATSGDRGQTSPLHFGNGTRLTVT.